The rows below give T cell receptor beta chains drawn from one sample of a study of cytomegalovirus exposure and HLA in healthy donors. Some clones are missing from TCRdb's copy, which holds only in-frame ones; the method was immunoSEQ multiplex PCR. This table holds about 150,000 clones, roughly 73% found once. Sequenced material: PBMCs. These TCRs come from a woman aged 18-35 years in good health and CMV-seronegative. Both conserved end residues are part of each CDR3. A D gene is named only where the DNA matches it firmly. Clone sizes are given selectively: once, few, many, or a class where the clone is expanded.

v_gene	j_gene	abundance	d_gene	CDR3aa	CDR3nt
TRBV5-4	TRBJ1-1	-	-	CASSGGASGFNTEAFF	TGTGCCAGCAGCGGGGGGGCGTCCGGCTTCAACACTGAAGCTTTCTTT
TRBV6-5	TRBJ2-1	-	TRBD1	CASSYQTGDHEQFF	TGTGCCAGCAGTTACCAGACAGGGGACCATGAGCAGTTCTTC
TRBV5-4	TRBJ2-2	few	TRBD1	CASSFRQGAGELFF	TGTGCCAGCAGCTTTAGACAGGGGGCCGGGGAGCTGTTTTTT
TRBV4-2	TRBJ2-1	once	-	CASGSTSYNEQFF	TGTGCCAGCGGCTCCACCTCCTACAATGAGCAGTTCTTC
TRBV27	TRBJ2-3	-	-	CASSPHQPGTDTQYF	TGTGCCAGCAGTCCGCACCAACCAGGCACAGATACGCAGTATTTT
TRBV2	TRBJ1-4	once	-	CASSEALREKLFF	TGTGCCAGCAGTGAAGCGCTTCGGGAAAAACTGTTTTTT
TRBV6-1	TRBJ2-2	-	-	CASSWDTNTGELFF	TGTGCCAGCAGTTGGGACACGAACACCGGGGAGCTGTTTTTT
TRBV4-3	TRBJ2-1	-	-	CASSQGDYEQFF	TGCGCCAGCAGCCAAGGGGACTATGAGCAGTTCTTC
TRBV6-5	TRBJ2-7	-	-	CASSYSPGPVIYEQYF	TGTGCCAGCAGTTACTCGCCAGGGCCCGTAATCTACGAGCAGTACTTC
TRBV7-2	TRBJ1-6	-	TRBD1	CASSRGQGSSYNSPLHF	TGTGCCAGCAGCAGAGGACAGGGGAGCTCCTATAATTCACCCCTCCACTTT
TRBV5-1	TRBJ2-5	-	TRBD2	CASSETGGIGTQYF	TGCGCCAGCAGCGAAACCGGGGGGATAGGGACCCAGTACTTC
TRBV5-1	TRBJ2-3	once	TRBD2	CASSWGLAATDTQYF	TGCGCCAGCAGCTGGGGACTAGCGGCCACAGATACGCAGTATTTT
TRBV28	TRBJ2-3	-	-	CASSSPSANLRTDTQYF	TGTGCCAGCAGTTCGCCTTCAGCGAACCTACGCACAGATACGCAGTATTTT
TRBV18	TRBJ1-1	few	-	CASSPRAEAFF	TGTGCCAGCTCACCACGGGCAGAAGCTTTCTTT
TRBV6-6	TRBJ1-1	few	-	CASSFNAGDTEAFF	TGTGCCAGCAGTTTTAATGCAGGGGACACTGAAGCTTTCTTT
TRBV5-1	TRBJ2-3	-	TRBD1	CASSLRAGGPDTQYF	TGCGCCAGCAGCTTGAGGGCAGGGGGCCCAGATACGCAGTATTTT
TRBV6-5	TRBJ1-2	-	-	CASSMGDTIYGYTF	TGTGCCAGCAGTATGGGGGACACAATCTATGGCTACACCTTC
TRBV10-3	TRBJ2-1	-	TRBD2	CAISGLAGNNEQFF	TGTGCCATCAGTGGTCTAGCGGGAAACAATGAGCAGTTCTTC
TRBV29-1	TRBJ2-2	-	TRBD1	CSVRSGTGFANTGELFF	TGCAGCGTACGATCCGGGACAGGCTTCGCGAACACCGGGGAGCTGTTTTTT
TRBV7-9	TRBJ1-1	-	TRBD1	CASSLWDRRDTEAFF	TGTGCCAGCAGCTTATGGGACAGGCGGGACACTGAAGCTTTCTTT
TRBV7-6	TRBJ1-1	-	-	CASSLYLIPNTEAFF	TGTGCCAGCAGCTTATACTTGATCCCGAACACTGAAGCTTTCTTT
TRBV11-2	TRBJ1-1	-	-	CASSPQGLQNTEAFF	TGTGCCAGCAGCCCCCAGGGACTCCAGAACACTGAAGCTTTCTTT
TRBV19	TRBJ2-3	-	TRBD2	CASSIARGAFTDTQYF	TGTGCCAGTAGTATCGCGCGGGGGGCCTTCACAGATACGCAGTATTTT
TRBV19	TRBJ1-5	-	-	CASSPSPEISNQPQHF	TGTGCCAGTAGTCCATCTCCAGAAATTAGCAATCAGCCCCAGCATTTT
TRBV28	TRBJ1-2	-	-	CASSFRQPSTPGYTF	TGTGCCAGCAGTTTTAGACAGCCTTCAACCCCTGGCTACACCTTC
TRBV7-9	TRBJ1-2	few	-	CASSLVGPDGYTF	TGTGCCAGCAGCTTAGTTGGGCCCGATGGCTACACCTTC
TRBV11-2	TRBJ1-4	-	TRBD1	CASSTGTGIGGKLFF	TGTGCCAGCAGCACCGGGACAGGGATCGGTGGAAAACTGTTTTTT
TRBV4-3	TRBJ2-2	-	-	CASSQETGHTGELFF	TGCGCCAGCAGCCAAGAAACAGGGCACACCGGGGAGCTGTTTTTT
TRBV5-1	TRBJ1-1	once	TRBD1	CASSPGQGAIGEAFF	TGCGCCAGCAGCCCGGGGCAGGGGGCGATCGGTGAAGCTTTCTTT
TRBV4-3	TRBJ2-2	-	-	CASSQELGGMTGELFF	TGCGCCAGCAGCCAAGAGTTGGGCGGGATGACCGGGGAGCTGTTTTTT
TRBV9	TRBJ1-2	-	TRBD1	CASSVAAGQGYYGYTF	TGTGCCAGCAGCGTAGCAGCGGGACAGGGGTACTATGGCTACACCTTC
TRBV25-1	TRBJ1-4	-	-	CASSESRGGNEKLFF	TGTGCCAGCAGTGAATCGAGGGGGGGGAATGAAAAACTGTTTTTT
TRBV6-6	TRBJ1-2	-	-	CASSYIPGWYGYTF	TGTGCCAGCAGTTACATTCCAGGGTGGTATGGCTACACCTTC
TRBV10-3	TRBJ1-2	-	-	CAISGSYGYTF	TGTGCCATCAGTGGTAGCTATGGCTACACCTTC
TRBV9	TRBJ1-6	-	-	CASKGDPSSPLHF	TGTGCCAGCAAGGGGGACCCCAGTTCACCCCTCCACTTT
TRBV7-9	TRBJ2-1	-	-	CASSPRSVNEQFF	TGTGCCAGCAGCCCGAGGAGCGTCAATGAGCAGTTCTTC
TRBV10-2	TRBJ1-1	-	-	CASSEGGAYTEAFF	TGCGCCAGCAGTGAGGGAGGGGCATACACTGAAGCTTTCTTT
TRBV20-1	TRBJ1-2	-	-	CSASRGPGYTF	TGCAGTGCTAGCCGCGGGCCGGGCTACACCTTC
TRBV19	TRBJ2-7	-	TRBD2	CASSRLVTGGSYEQYF	TGTGCCAGTAGTAGACTCGTAACGGGGGGTTCCTACGAGCAGTACTTC